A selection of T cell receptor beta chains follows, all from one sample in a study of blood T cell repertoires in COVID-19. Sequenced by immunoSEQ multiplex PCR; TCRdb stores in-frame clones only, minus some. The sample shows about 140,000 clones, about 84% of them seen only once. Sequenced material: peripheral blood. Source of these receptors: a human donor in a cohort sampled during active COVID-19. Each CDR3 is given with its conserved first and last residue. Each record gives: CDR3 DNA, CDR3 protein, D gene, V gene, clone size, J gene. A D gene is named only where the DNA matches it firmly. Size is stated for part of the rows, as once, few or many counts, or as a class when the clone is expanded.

TGTGCCAGCAGTCCAGGGACAGGGAGTGAAGCTTTCTTT,CASSPGTGSEAFF,TRBD1,TRBV6-5,NA,TRBJ1-1
TGTGCCAGCACGCGCGGCGGGACTTACGAGCAGTACTTC,CASTRGGTYEQYF,NA,TRBV6-5,NA,TRBJ2-7
TGCAGTGCCCTCGGTAGCGGGTTGTTCTTCTTC,CSALGSGLFFF,TRBD2,TRBV20-1,NA,TRBJ2-1
TGTGCCAGCAGCTCGTCGTCTGTTCAAGAGACCCAGTACTTC,CASSSSSVQETQYF,NA,TRBV7-9,NA,TRBJ2-5
TGTGCCAGCAGCGTTCGCAGCGGGGGGGCAGATACGCAGTATTTT,CASSVRSGGADTQYF,TRBD2,TRBV9,NA,TRBJ2-3
TGTGCCAGCTCACCCCAGGGAAACAATTCACCCCTCCACTTT,CASSPQGNNSPLHF,NA,TRBV18,NA,TRBJ1-6
TGTGCCAGCAGTTCGAAACACGTCACTGGGACAGGGAACTACAATGAGCAGTTCTTC,CASSSKHVTGTGNYNEQFF,TRBD1,TRBV28,NA,TRBJ2-1
TGTGCCAGCAGTTCCATCGGGGTAGCCTCCTACGAGCAGTACTTC,CASSSIGVASYEQYF,NA,TRBV6-5,NA,TRBJ2-7
TGCGCCAGCAGTCATCCACCAGGGGTCCGCCTGTACGAGCAGTACTTC,CASSHPPGVRLYEQYF,NA,TRBV4-1,few,TRBJ2-7
TGTGCCAGCAGCAAATGCTTGGGGGGACAGGTGTTACATGTCTCTGGAAACACCATATATTTT,CASSKCLGGQVLHVSGNTIYF,NA,TRBV21-1,NA,TRBJ1-3
TGTGCCAGCAGCTTTGGACAGGGCGGGAACATTCAGTACTTC,CASSFGQGGNIQYF,TRBD1,TRBV7-9,NA,TRBJ2-4
TGTGCCAGCAGCTTGGCTGGAGGGGCCACTGAAGCTTTCTTT,CASSLAGGATEAFF,NA,TRBV5-6,NA,TRBJ1-1
TGTGCCAGCAGCTTTTCGACAGGGCCTGGCAATGAGCAGTTCTTC,CASSFSTGPGNEQFF,TRBD1,TRBV5-8,NA,TRBJ2-1